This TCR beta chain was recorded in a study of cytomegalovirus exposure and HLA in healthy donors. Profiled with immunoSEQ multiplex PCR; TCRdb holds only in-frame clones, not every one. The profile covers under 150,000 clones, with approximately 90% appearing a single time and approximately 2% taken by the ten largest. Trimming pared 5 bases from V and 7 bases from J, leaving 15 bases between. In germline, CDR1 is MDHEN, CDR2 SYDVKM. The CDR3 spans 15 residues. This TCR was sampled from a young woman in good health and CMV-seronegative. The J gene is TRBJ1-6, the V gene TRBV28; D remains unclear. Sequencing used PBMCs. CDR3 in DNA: TGTGCCAGCAGTGCACCAACAAACCCAAATTCACCCCTCCACTTT. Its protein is CASSAPTNPNSPLHF.